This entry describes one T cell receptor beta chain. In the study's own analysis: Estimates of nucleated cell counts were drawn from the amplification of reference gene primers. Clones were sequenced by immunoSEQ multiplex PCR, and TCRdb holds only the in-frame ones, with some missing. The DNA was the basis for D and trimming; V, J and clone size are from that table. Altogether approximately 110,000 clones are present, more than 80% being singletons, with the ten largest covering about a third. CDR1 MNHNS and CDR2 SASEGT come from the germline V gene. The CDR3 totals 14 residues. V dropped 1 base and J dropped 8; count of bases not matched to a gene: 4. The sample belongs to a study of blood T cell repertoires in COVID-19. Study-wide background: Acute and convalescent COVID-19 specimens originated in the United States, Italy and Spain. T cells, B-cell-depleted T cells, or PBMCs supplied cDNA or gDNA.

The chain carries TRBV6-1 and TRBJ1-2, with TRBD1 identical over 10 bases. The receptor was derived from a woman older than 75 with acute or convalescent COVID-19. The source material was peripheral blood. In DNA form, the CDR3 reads TGTGCCAGCAGTGAAGATAGGGACAGGGGCGGCTACACCTTC. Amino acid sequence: CASSEDRDRGGYTF.